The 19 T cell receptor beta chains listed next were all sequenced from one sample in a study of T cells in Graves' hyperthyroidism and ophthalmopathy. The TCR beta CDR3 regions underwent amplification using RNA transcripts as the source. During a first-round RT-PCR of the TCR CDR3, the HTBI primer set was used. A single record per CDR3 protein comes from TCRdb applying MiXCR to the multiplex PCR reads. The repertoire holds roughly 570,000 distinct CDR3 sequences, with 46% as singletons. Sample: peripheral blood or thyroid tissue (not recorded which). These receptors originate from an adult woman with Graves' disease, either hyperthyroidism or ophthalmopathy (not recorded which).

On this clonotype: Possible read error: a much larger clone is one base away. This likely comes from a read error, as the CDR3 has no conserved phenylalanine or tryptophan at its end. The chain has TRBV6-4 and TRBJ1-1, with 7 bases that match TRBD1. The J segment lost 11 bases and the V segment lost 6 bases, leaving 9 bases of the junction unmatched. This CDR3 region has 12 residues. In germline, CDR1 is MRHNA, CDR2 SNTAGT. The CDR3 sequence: CASRDDRVSAFS. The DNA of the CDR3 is TGTGCCAGCAGGGACGACAGGGTATCGGCTTTCTCT.

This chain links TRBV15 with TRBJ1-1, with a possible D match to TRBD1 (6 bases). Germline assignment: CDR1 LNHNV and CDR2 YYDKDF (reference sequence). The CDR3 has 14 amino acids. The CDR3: CAFRDIGMNTEAFF. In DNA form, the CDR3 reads TGTGCTTTCCGGGACATCGGTATGAACACTGAAGCTTTCTTT.

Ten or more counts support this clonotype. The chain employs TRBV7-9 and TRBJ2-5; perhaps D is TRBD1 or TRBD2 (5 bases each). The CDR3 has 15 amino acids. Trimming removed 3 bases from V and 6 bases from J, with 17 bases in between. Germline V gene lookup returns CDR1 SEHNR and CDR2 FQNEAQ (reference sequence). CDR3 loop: CASSFGFLGEQTQYF. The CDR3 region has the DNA TGTGCCAGCAGCTTTGGATTCTTGGGGGAACAGACCCAGTACTTC.

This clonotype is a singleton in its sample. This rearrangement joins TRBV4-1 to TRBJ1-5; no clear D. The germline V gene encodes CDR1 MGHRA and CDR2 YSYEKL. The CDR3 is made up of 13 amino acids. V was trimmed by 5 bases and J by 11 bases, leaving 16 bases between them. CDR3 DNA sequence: TGCGCCAGCAGCGTCGACGGCCAAGAGACCCAGCATTTT. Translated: CASSVDGQETQHF.

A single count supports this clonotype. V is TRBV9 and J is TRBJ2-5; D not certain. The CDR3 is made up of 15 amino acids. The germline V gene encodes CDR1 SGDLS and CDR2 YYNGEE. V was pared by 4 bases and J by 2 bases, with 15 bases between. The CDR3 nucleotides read TGTGCCAGCAGCCCCTGGGGTAGGCGACAAGAGACCCAGTACTTC. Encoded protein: CASSPWGRRQETQYF.

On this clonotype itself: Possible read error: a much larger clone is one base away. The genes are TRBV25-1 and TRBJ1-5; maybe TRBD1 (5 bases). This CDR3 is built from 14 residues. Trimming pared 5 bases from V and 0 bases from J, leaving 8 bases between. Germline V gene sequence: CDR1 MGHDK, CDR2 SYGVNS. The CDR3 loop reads CASSPGHSNQPQHF. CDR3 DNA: TGTGCCAGCAGTCCCGGACATAGCAATCAGCCCCAGCATTTT.

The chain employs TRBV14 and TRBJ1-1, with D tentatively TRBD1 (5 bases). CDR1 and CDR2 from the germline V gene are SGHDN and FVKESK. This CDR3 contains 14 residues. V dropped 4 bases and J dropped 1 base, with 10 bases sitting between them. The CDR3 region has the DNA TGTGCCAGCAGCCGGTGGGACGCGAACACTGAAGCTTTCTTT. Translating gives CASSRWDANTEAFF.

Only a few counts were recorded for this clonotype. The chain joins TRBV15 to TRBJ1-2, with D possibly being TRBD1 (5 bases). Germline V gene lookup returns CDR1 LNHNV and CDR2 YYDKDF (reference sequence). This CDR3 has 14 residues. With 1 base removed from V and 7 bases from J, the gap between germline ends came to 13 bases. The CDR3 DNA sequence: TGTGCCACCAGCAGAGGTACCGAGGGACTTGGCTACACCTTC. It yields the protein CATSRGTEGLGYTF.

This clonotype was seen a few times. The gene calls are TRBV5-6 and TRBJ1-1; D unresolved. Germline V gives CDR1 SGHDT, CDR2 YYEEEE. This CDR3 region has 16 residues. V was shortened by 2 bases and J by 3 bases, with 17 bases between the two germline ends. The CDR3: CASSFLKEISYTEAFF. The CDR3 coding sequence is TGTGCCAGCAGCTTTCTTAAGGAGATTTCATACACTGAAGCTTTCTTT. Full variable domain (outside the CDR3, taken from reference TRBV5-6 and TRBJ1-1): DAGVTQSPTHLIKTRGQQVTLRCSPKSGHDTVSWYQQALGQGPQFIFQYYEEEERQRGNFPDRFSGHQFPNYSSELNVNALLLGDSALYLCASSFLKEISYTEAFFGQGTRLTVV.

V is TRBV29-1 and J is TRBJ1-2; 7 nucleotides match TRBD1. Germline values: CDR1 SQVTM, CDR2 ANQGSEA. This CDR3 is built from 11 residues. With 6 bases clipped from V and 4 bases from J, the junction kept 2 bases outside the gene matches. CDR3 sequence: CSVGQIYGYTF. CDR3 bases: TGCAGCGTGGGACAGATCTATGGCTACACCTTC.

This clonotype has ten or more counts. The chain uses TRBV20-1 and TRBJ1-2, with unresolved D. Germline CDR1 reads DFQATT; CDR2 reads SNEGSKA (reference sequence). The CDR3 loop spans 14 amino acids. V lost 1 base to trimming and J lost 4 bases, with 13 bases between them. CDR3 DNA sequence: TGCAGTGCTAGAGGAGTAGACTCACGCTATGGCTACACCTTC. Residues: CSARGVDSRYGYTF.

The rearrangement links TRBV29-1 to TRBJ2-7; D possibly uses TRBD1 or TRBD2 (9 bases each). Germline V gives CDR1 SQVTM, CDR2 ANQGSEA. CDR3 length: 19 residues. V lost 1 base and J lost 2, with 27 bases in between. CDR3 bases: TGCAGCGTTGAAGGGAGGACAGGGGAGGTGACTAGCGGAACCTACGAGCAGTACTTC. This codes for CSVEGRTGEVTSGTYEQYF.

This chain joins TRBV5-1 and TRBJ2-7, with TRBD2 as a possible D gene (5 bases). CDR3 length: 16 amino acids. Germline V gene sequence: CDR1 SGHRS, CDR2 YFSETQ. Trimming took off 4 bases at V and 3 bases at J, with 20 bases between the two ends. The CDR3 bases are TGCGCCAGCAGCCAACTATGGCCGGGGAGAGTCTACGAGCAGTACTTC. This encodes CASSQLWPGRVYEQYF.

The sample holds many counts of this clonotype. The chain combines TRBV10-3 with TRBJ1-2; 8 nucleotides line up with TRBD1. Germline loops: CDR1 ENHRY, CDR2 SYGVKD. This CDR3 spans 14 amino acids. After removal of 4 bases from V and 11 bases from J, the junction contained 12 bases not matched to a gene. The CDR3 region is CAISGLGQAKQYTF. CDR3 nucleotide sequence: TGTGCCATCAGTGGGTTGGGACAGGCCAAGCAGTACACCTTC.

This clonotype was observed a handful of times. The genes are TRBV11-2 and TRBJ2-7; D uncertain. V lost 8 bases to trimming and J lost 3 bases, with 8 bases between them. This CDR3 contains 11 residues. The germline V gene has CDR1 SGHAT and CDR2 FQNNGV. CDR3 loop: CASQDSYEQYF. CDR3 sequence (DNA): TGTGCCAGCCAAGATAGCTACGAGCAGTACTTC.

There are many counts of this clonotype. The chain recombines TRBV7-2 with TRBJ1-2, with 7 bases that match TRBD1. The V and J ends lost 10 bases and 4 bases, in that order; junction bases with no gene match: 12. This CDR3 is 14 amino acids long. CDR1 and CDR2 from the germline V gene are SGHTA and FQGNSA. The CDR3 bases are TGTGCCATCCAACCGCCGGGACAGATCTATGGCTACACCTTC. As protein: CAIQPPGQIYGYTF.

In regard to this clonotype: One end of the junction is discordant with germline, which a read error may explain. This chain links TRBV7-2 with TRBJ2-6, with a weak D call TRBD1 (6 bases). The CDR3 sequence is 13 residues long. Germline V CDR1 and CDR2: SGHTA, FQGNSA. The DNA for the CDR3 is TGTGCCAGCACCGAGGTGGGGGCCGACGTCCTGACTTTC. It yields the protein CASTEVGADVLTF.

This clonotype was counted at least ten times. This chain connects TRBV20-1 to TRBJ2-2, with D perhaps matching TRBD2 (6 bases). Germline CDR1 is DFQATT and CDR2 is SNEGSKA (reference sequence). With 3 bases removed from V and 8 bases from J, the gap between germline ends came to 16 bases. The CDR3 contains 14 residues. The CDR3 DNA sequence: TGCAGTGCTAGCTCGGGACTCCTTAAGGGGGAGCTGTTTTTT. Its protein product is CSASSGLLKGELFF.

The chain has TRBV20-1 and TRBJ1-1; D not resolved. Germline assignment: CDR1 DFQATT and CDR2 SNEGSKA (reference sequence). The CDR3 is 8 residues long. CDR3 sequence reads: CNPHGNFF. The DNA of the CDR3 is TGCAACCCTCATGGAAATTTCTTT.